This T cell receptor beta chain was captured in a study of blood T cell repertoires in COVID-19. Study-wide context: Nucleic acid was either cDNA or gDNA, and it came from T cells, B-cell-depleted T cells, or PBMCs.

The data were produced by immunoSEQ multiplex PCR, yet TCRdb's version contains in-frame clones alone and is incomplete. This table has a few hundred thousand clones, 65% to 90% appearing once. CDR3 length: 12 amino acids. V was clipped by 4 bases and J by 3 bases, with 9 bases between them. Germline V gene data show CDR1 as SQVTM and CDR2 as ANQGSEA. The TCR comes from a woman between 35 and 50 years old who had recovered from COVID-19. The genes are TRBV29-1 and TRBJ1-1; the D is unclear. Sequences were obtained from peripheral blood. In DNA form, the CDR3 reads TGCAGCGTTGTGGTCCGGGACACTGAAGCTTTCTTT. It encodes CSVVVRDTEAFF.